Listed here are 26 T cell receptor beta chains from one sample, sequenced in a study of blood T cell repertoires in COVID-19. TCRdb's copy holds only in-frame clones and misses some; the assay was immunoSEQ multiplex PCR. The sample contains 20,000 to 25,000 clones, 90% of which appear only once. Sequenced sample: peripheral blood. These receptors all come from a man between 65 and 79 years old with acute or convalescent COVID-19.

The rearrangement joins TRBV5-4 to TRBJ2-7; D unclear. Germline CDR1 and CDR2: SGHNT and YYREEE (reference sequence). Trimming removed 4 bases at V and 6 bases at J, with 17 bases between. CDR3 length equals 14 residues. The CDR3 loop reads CASSPTPLSGEQYF. The CDR3 DNA follows: TGTGCCAGCAGCCCCACTCCCCTAAGTGGCGAGCAGTACTTC.

The rearrangement uses TRBV6-5 and TRBJ2-1; 10 positions match TRBD1. The CDR3 is 15 residues long. Germline V gives CDR1 MNHEY, CDR2 SVGAGI. Losses at the gene ends were 7 bases for V and 2 bases for J; bases not matched to a gene: 5. CDR3 bases: TGTGCCAGCACCCGACAGGGGGCCCCCTACAATGAGCAGTTCTTC. It yields the protein CASTRQGAPYNEQFF.

J is TRBJ2-5 and V is TRBV7-8; D is possibly TRBD1 (6 bases). Trimming shortened V by 1 base and J by 5 bases, and 14 bases separated the two germline ends. The CDR3 runs 15 residues. The germline V gene encodes CDR1 SGHVS and CDR2 FQNEAQ. The DNA for the CDR3 is TGTGCCAGCAGCTTAGGGACAGCCTCGGTGGAGACCCAGTACTTC. It translates to CASSLGTASVETQYF.

The CDR3 region is CAAIRMNTEAFF. The CDR3 coding sequence is TGTGCTGCGATCCGCATGAACACTGAAGCTTTCTTT. V usage is TRBV30 and J usage is TRBJ1-1; D not resolved. CDR3 size: 12 residues. The germline V gene encodes CDR1 GTSNPN and CDR2 SVGIG (reference sequence).

The genes are TRBV28 and TRBJ1-1; the match to TRBD1 covers 8 bases. Trimming at V came to 2 bases and at J to 1 base, leaving 12 bases not matched to a gene. The V gene's germline CDR1 is MDHEN and CDR2 SYDVKM. This CDR3 has 18 amino acids. The CDR3 region is CASSLRRQGYLGNTEAFF. The CDR3 region has the DNA TGTGCCAGCAGTTTAAGGAGACAGGGGTACTTGGGGAACACTGAAGCTTTCTTT.

This clone has just one count. V and J are TRBV5-6 and TRBJ1-2; TRBD1 aligns across 11 bases. This CDR3 has 19 amino acids. Per the germline V gene, CDR1 is SGHDT and CDR2 is YYEEEE. The trim removed 6 bases at V and 3 bases at J, leaving 19 bases unmatched. CDR3 loop: CASTSYEPGQGGYYYGYTF. The DNA of the CDR3 is TGTGCCAGCACCTCATACGAACCGGGACAGGGGGGATATTACTATGGCTACACCTTC.

The chain is built from TRBV7-3 and TRBJ1-5, with D perhaps TRBD1 (6 bases). The CDR3 contains 17 residues. Germline-derived CDR1 and CDR2 are SGHTA and FQGTGA. Trimming stripped 0 bases from V and 0 bases from J, with 12 bases between. The CDR3 DNA sequence: TGTGCCAGCAGCTTAACAACAACAGGGTATAGCAATCAGCCCCAGCATTTT. This encodes CASSLTTTGYSNQPQHF.

This clone has just one count. The chain combines TRBV19 with TRBJ2-7, with 13 bases that match TRBD2. V dropped 4 bases and J dropped 4; count of bases not matched to a gene: 4. This CDR3 contains 15 residues. CDR1 and CDR2 (germline): LNHDA, SQIVND (reference sequence). The chain's CDR3 is CASSRGLAGPYEQYF. DNA for the CDR3: TGTGCCAGTAGTAGGGGACTAGCGGGACCGTACGAGCAGTACTTC. Full variable domain (outside the CDR3, taken from reference TRBV19 and TRBJ2-7): DGGITQSPKYLFRKEGQNVTLSCEQNLNHDAMYWYRQDPGQGLRLIYYSQIVNDFQKGDIAEGYSVSREKKESFPLTVTSAQKNPTAFYLCASSRGLAGPYEQYFGPGTRLTVT.

J is TRBJ1-2 and V is TRBV12-1. TRBV12-1 is given as a pseudogene. This CDR3 region has 12 residues. The CDR3 nucleotides are TGTGCCAGCAGCTTCCCCCGGGGTGGCTACACCTTC. Translating gives CASSFPRGGYTF.

The chain is built from TRBV10-3 and TRBJ2-3, with D unresolved. V was shortened by 10 bases and J by 3 bases, with 14 bases between the two germline ends. The CDR3 length is 13 residues. Looked up from germline, CDR1 is ENHRY and CDR2 is SYGVKD. CDR3 loop: CATHRSITDTQYF. CDR3 DNA: TGTGCCACACATAGGAGTATAACAGATACGCAGTATTTT.

This chain joins TRBV29-1 and TRBJ2-3; TRBD2 matches 10 bases. Germline V gives CDR1 SQVTM, CDR2 ANQGSEA. The CDR3 runs 17 residues. V shed 6 bases, J shed 0 bases, and the junction held 12 bases outside the gene matches. CDR3 coding DNA: TGCAGCGTCCGGGAGCGGGGGGGTGCCCTTAGCACAGATACGCAGTATTTT. It translates to CSVRERGGALSTDTQYF.

The chain carries TRBV6-5 and TRBJ2-3; 9 nucleotides line up with TRBD2. Germline-derived CDR1 and CDR2 are MNHEY and SVGAGI. The trim removed 6 bases at V and 5 bases at J, leaving 6 bases unmatched. CDR3 size: 14 residues. The CDR3 sequence is CASRRGGDGDTQYF. CDR3 in DNA: TGTGCCAGCAGGCGGGGGGGCGATGGAGATACGCAGTATTTT.

CDR3 nucleotide sequence: TGCGCCAGCAGAACGATCGGAGGGACTAGCACAGATACGCAGTATTTT. Translated, it gives CASRTIGGTSTDTQYF. V gene TRBV5-1 combines with J gene TRBJ2-3; tentative D call: TRBD2 (6 bases). Per the germline V gene, CDR1 is SGHRS and CDR2 is YFSETQ. With 5 bases removed from V and 0 bases from J, the gap between germline ends came to 16 bases. The CDR3 sequence is 16 residues long. The full variable domain, completed using reference TRBV5-1 and TRBJ2-3, is KAGVTQTPRYLIKTRGQQVTLSCSPISGHRSVSWYQQTPGQGLQFLFEYFSETQRNKGNFPGRFSGRQFSNSRSEMNVSTLELGDSALYLCASRTIGGTSTDTQYFGPGTRLTVL.

V is TRBV10-1 and J is TRBJ1-1; D gene unclear. This CDR3 spans 13 amino acids. Trimming left V 3 bases short and J 0 bases short, with 5 bases between. The germline CDR1 and CDR2 sequences are WNHNN and SYGVQD (reference sequence). CDR3 amino acids: CASSDSMNTEAFF. Written as DNA, the CDR3 is TGCGCCAGCAGTGATAGCATGAACACTGAAGCTTTCTTT.

The V and J genes are TRBV7-2 and TRBJ1-1; 7 bases are shared with TRBD1. J gave up 0 bases and V 5 bases, and 9 bases lay outside the gene matches. CDR3 length: 16 amino acids. Looked up from germline, CDR1 is SGHTA and CDR2 is FQGNSA. The CDR3 reads CASSTSARGVNTEAFF. The CDR3 coding sequence is TGTGCCAGCAGCACAAGCGCCAGGGGGGTGAACACTGAAGCTTTCTTT.

The genes are TRBV7-6 and TRBJ2-2, with 8 bases fitting TRBD2. Germline trimming cut 5 bases from V and 1 base from J; bases unmatched to any gene: 6. The CDR3 length is 16 residues. Germline V gives CDR1 SGHVS, CDR2 FNYEAQ. CDR3 nucleotide sequence: TGTGCCAGCAGCCCCGGGGGGGGTTTGAACACCGGGGAGCTGTTTTTT. Its translation is CASSPGGGLNTGELFF. The complete variable domain, with remaining parts taken from reference TRBV7-6 and TRBJ2-2, reads GAGVSQSPRYKVTKRGQDVALRCDPISGHVSLYWYRQALGQGPEFLTYFNYEAQQDKSGLPNDRFSAERPEGSISTLTIQRTEQRDSAMYRCASSPGGGLNTGELFFGEGSRLTVL.

In this sample, this clone turned up once. The chain combines TRBV7-2 with TRBJ2-7; D gene uncertain. The ends were cut back, 3 bases at V and 2 bases at J, with 14 bases in the middle. The germline V gene has CDR1 SGHTA and CDR2 FQGNSA. The CDR3 runs to 15 residues. The DNA of the CDR3 is TGTGCCAGCAGCTTCAGGTCTTTGATACCCTACGAGCAGTACTTC. Its protein product is CASSFRSLIPYEQYF.

The count of this clone is one. The V call is TRBV18, the J call TRBJ2-7, with D unclear. The CDR3 contains 13 residues. Germline loops: CDR1 KGHSH, CDR2 LQKENI. Trimming left V 2 bases short and J 2 bases short, with 7 bases between. Here the CDR3 reads CASSPTQTYEQYF. Here the CDR3 DNA reads TGTGCCAGCTCACCAACCCAGACCTACGAGCAGTACTTC.

The rearrangement uses TRBV5-8 and TRBJ2-3; D unresolved. The length of the CDR3 is 14 residues. Trimming shortened V by 6 bases and J by 2 bases, and 13 bases separated the two germline ends. Germline CDR1 and CDR2: SGHTS and YDEGEE. In DNA, the CDR3 is TGTGCCAGCATGCCGAGGCTAAACACAGATACGCAGTATTTT. Translating it yields CASMPRLNTDTQYF.

This chain joins TRBV28 and TRBJ2-7; D gene unclear. Trimming cost V 5 bases and J 3 bases, with 5 bases left between them. The CDR3 extends over 11 amino acids. The V gene's germline CDR1 is MDHEN and CDR2 SYDVKM. This chain's CDR3 is CASSPLYEQYF. In DNA, the CDR3 is TGTGCCAGCAGTCCTCTCTACGAGCAGTACTTC. Combining the CDR3 with reference TRBV28 and TRBJ2-7 gives the whole variable domain DVKVTQSSRYLVKRTGEKVFLECVQDMDHENMFWYRQDPGLGLRLIYFSYDVKMKEKGDIPEGYSVSREKKERFSLILESASTNQTSMYLCASSPLYEQYFGPGTRLTVT.

The rearrangement uses TRBV5-1 and TRBJ2-1; 11 nucleotides match TRBD2. There are 16 residues in the CDR3. CDR1 SGHRS and CDR2 YFSETQ come from the germline V gene. The V segment lost 7 bases and the J segment 5 bases; nucleotides outside the gene matches: 11. CDR3 region: CASARTSGFADNEQFF. DNA for the CDR3: TGCGCCAGCGCAAGGACTAGCGGGTTTGCTGACAATGAGCAGTTCTTC.

This clone was observed once. The rearrangement links TRBV18 to TRBJ1-1, with 8 bases fitting TRBD1. With 2 bases clipped from V and 1 base from J, the junction kept 3 bases outside the gene matches. This CDR3 has 15 amino acids. From germline, CDR1 is KGHSH and CDR2 LQKENI. The CDR3 sequence is CASSPKQGANTEAFF. CDR3 bases: TGTGCCAGCTCACCAAAGCAGGGGGCGAACACTGAAGCTTTCTTT.

The chain recombines TRBV7-8 with TRBJ2-5; TRBD2 matches 9 bases. This CDR3 spans 13 amino acids. With 10 bases clipped from V and 5 bases from J, the junction kept 8 bases outside the gene matches. Per germline, CDR1 SGHVS and CDR2 FQNEAQ. The CDR3 protein is CANGRGGPETQYF. The CDR3 DNA reads TGTGCCAACGGGCGGGGGGGCCCGGAGACCCAGTACTTC.

The rearrangement links TRBV19 to TRBJ2-1; 11 bases map to TRBD1. Germline trimming cut 6 bases from V and 6 bases from J; bases unmatched to any gene: 10. The CDR3 length is 16 residues. CDR1 is LNHDA, CDR2 SQIVND, per germline (reference sequence). The CDR3 reads CASRYNRDRGANEQFF. CDR3 nucleotides: TGTGCCAGTAGGTATAACCGGGACAGGGGGGCCAATGAGCAGTTCTTC.

The chain uses TRBV5-1 and TRBJ2-7; a weak D match, TRBD1 (6 bases). Germline lookup yields CDR1 SGHRS and CDR2 YFSETQ. This CDR3 is built from 16 residues. V was pared by 4 bases and J by 5 bases, with 22 bases between. CDR3: CASSQQGRGLGDEQYF. The CDR3 DNA is TGCGCCAGCAGCCAACAGGGACGGGGCCTGGGGGACGAGCAGTACTTC.

V gene TRBV10-3 combines with J gene TRBJ2-1; 12 bases fit TRBD2. There are 15 residues in the CDR3. Germline V gene lookup returns CDR1 ENHRY and CDR2 SYGVKD. The J segment lost 6 bases and the V segment lost 6 bases, leaving 6 bases of the junction unmatched. The CDR3 DNA reads as TGTGCCATCAGCCAGACTAGCGGGAGTTTCAATGAGCAGTTCTTC. It codes for CAISQTSGSFNEQFF.